Listed below are T cell receptor beta chains from one sample, sequenced in a study of T cell responses to AZD1222 COVID-19 vaccine. Generated by immunoSEQ multiplex PCR, the TCRdb table keeps only in-frame clones and is missing some. This sample has about 150,000 clones, with about 91% found just once. The sequencing here drew on peripheral blood, taken on day 0 of AZD1222 vaccination. The receptor source for this set is an adult in good health. Each CDR3 is given with its conserved first and last residue. The D gene is left open where the match is weak. The size entry is marked missing in some rows and otherwise reads once, few, many or a size class.

d_gene	v_gene	abundance	j_gene	len	CDR3aa	CDR3nt
-	TRBV7-2	-	TRBJ2-1	12	CASSFATSGQFF	TGTGCCAGCAGCTTCGCCACGTCGGGGCAGTTCTTC
-	TRBV3-1/TRBV3-2	-	TRBJ1-5	15	CASSQNRGSNQPQHF	TGTGCCAGCAGCCAAAATCGAGGAAGCAATCAGCCCCAGCATTTT
-	TRBV19	-	TRBJ1-6	14	CASSIDLNDSPLHF	TGTGCCAGTAGTATAGACCTAAACGATTCACCCCTCCACTTT
TRBD1	TRBV27	-	TRBJ1-6	16	CASSFSSTGGGSPLHF	TGTGCCAGCAGTTTTTCTTCGACAGGGGGGGGTTCACCCCTCCACTTT
-	TRBV27	-	TRBJ2-7	14	CASSHRVGVDEQYF	TGTGCCAGCAGCCACAGGGTTGGCGTCGACGAGCAGTACTTC
-	TRBV14	-	TRBJ2-1	16	CASSQDLAGAYNEQFF	TGTGCCAGCAGCCAAGATCTGGCGGGGGCATACAATGAGCAGTTCTTC
-	TRBV19	-	TRBJ2-7	14	CASSLTWGTNEQYF	TGTGCCAGTAGCCTGACCTGGGGAACCAACGAGCAGTACTTC
-	TRBV11-3	-	TRBJ1-3	16	CASSGRTTLIGNTIYF	TGTGCCAGCAGCGGAAGAACGACTCTTATTGGAAACACCATATATTTT
-	TRBV29-1	-	TRBJ2-1	15	CSVRDFPILDNEQFF	TGCAGCGTTCGGGACTTCCCGATCTTGGACAATGAGCAGTTCTTC
TRBD1	TRBV9	-	TRBJ1-1	13	CASSAAQGTEAFF	TGTGCCAGCAGCGCTGCACAGGGGACTGAAGCTTTCTTT
TRBD2	TRBV27	-	TRBJ2-5	15	CASSLNGRAGETQYF	TGTGCCAGCAGTTTAAATGGGAGGGCCGGGGAGACCCAGTACTTC
-	TRBV2	-	TRBJ1-3	16	CASSETSGSAGNTIYF	TGTGCCAGCAGTGAAACTTCAGGGTCGGCTGGAAACACCATATATTTT
-	TRBV5-1	-	TRBJ1-5	15	CASSLSFLPSQPQHF	TGCGCCAGCAGCTTGAGTTTCCTACCGTCTCAGCCCCAGCATTTT
-	TRBV6-6	-	TRBJ1-5	14	CASSDRSSNQPQHF	TGTGCCAGCAGTGACAGGTCTAGCAATCAGCCCCAGCATTTT
-	TRBV21-1	-	TRBJ1-1	14	CASSNGAENTEAFF	TGTGCCAGCAGCAACGGGGCAGAGAACACTGAAGCTTTCTTT
-	TRBV5-6	-	TRBJ2-7	16	CASSSTWRTVVNEQYF	TGTGCCAGCAGCTCGACCTGGCGGACAGTTGTTAACGAGCAGTACTTC
-	TRBV7-2	once	TRBJ2-3	17	CASSLGIGRYGTDTQYF	TGTGCCAGCAGCTTAGGGATCGGGCGGTACGGCACAGATACGCAGTATTTT
-	TRBV6-5	-	TRBJ1-1	10	CASGGTEAFF	TGTGCCAGCGGGGGCACTGAAGCTTTCTTT
TRBD1	TRBV4-1	-	TRBJ1-1	18	CASSQSSATGVLNGEAFF	TGCGCCAGCAGCCAATCATCCGCGACAGGGGTCTTAAATGGTGAAGCTTTCTTT
-	TRBV5-8	-	TRBJ2-1	12	CASSLVGLSPIF	TGTGCCAGCAGCTTGGTCGGACTGAGCCCAATCTTC
TRBD2	TRBV6-5	once	TRBJ2-1	16	CASSYSVGRASFEQFF	TGTGCCAGCAGTTACTCGGTCGGGAGGGCCAGCTTTGAGCAGTTCTTC
-	TRBV4-3	-	TRBJ2-2	14	CASSQIMAAGELFF	TGCGCCAGCAGCCAAATCATGGCCGCCGGGGAGCTGTTTTTT
-	TRBV5-6	-	TRBJ2-2	15	CASSLGGDGTGELFF	TGTGCCAGCAGCTTGGGCGGGGATGGGACCGGGGAGCTGTTTTTT
TRBD2	TRBV7-8	-	TRBJ2-3	19	CASSPRTSGAPTSTDTQYF	TGTGCCAGCAGCCCACGGACTAGCGGGGCACCAACTAGCACAGATACGCAGTATTTT
-	TRBV7-2	-	TRBJ1-1	13	CAASRQSNTEAFF	TGTGCCGCCTCCAGACAGTCGAACACTGAAGCTTTCTTT
-	TRBV11-2	-	TRBJ1-1	15	CASSPVQGGYGEAFF	TGTGCCAGCAGCCCCGTACAGGGCGGATATGGTGAAGCTTTCTTT
TRBD1	TRBV9	once	TRBJ1-6	16	CASSVAPDRGYSPLHF	TGTGCCAGCAGCGTAGCTCCCGACAGGGGGTATTCACCCCTCCACTTT
-	TRBV21-1	-	TRBJ2-7	15	CASSRAGEAAYEQYF	TGTGCCAGCAGCAGAGCGGGAGAAGCTGCTTACGAGCAGTACTTC
TRBD2	TRBV7-3	few	TRBJ2-1	15	CASSPSGSSYNEQFF	TGTGCCAGCAGCCCAAGCGGGAGCTCCTACAATGAGCAGTTCTTC
-	TRBV7-9	-	TRBJ1-2	13	CASSLDGSGGYTF	TGTGCCAGCAGCTTAGATGGGTCCGGTGGCTACACCTTC
TRBD1	TRBV30	once	TRBJ1-6	14	CAWSGTGANSPLHF	TGTGCCTGGAGCGGGACAGGGGCTAATTCACCCCTCCACTTT
-	TRBV5-4	-	TRBJ2-1	16	CASSLGNRAGDNEQFF	TGTGCCAGCAGCTTGGGGAACAGGGCGGGGGACAATGAGCAGTTCTTC
TRBD1	TRBV5-6	-	TRBJ1-2	14	CASSLGRGVYGYTF	TGTGCCAGCAGCTTGGGCAGGGGGGTCTATGGCTACACCTTC
TRBD1	TRBV19	-	TRBJ2-3	15	CASSSTGTGLDTQYF	TGTGCCAGTAGTAGTACCGGGACAGGGCTTGATACGCAGTATTTT